The 14 T cell receptor beta chains reported below all come from one sample, sequenced in a study of T-cell reconstitution after alpha-beta-depleted transplantation in children. Unique molecular identifiers were incorporated into the prepared TCRbeta library. TCRdb re-analysed the PCR reads in MiXCR, keeping a single row per CDR3 protein. The data hold about a million distinct CDR3 sequences, with 25% to 35% observed a single time. Here the sequenced sample was PBMCs, mostly from graft donor cells, taken 360 days after TCRalphabeta/CD19-depleted stem cell transplant. These TCRs come from a boy younger than two who had a stem cell transplant for SCID, so the T cells may come from the graft donor.

V and J are TRBV5-1 and TRBJ2-5, with unresolved D. Germline CDR1 SGHRS, CDR2 YFSETQ. V was trimmed by 2 bases and J by 4 bases, leaving 9 bases between them. The CDR3 length is 13 residues. CDR3 sequence (DNA): TGCGCCAGCAGCTTAGGGCTGATAGAGACCCAGTACTTC. This encodes CASSLGLIETQYF.

This clonotype was counted between two and nine times. The gene calls are TRBV6-1 and TRBJ1-2; 7 nucleotides line up with TRBD1. The J segment lost 7 bases and the V segment lost 6 bases, leaving 11 bases of the junction unmatched. The CDR3 extends over 14 amino acids. Germline assignment: CDR1 MNHNS and CDR2 SASEGT. DNA of the CDR3: TGTGCCAGCAGGCCGGGACAGCGAAGTTCTGGCTACACCTTC. It encodes CASRPGQRSSGYTF.

This clonotype was counted at least ten times. J is TRBJ2-1 and V is TRBV25-1; TRBD2 matches 10 bases. This CDR3 contains 14 residues. Germline V CDR1 and CDR2: MGHDK, SYGVNS. With V trimmed by 4 bases and J by 5 bases, 2 bases remained unmatched. The CDR3 DNA sequence: TGTGCCAGCAGTGGCCTAGCGGGGGACAATGAGCAGTTCTTC. It yields the protein CASSGLAGDNEQFF.

This clonotype was detected once. The CDR3 DNA reads TGTGCCAGCAGTTACTCGCTGATCGGTGAGCAGTTCTTC. It translates to CASSYSLIGEQFF. V usage is TRBV6-5 and J usage is TRBJ2-1; D is unclear. This CDR3 has 13 amino acids. From germline, CDR1 is MNHEY and CDR2 SVGAGI. Trimming removed 0 bases from V and 9 bases from J, with 9 bases in between.

The V call is TRBV15, the J call TRBJ2-1, with a possible D match to TRBD2 (7 bases). The germline V and J ends were trimmed by 5 bases and 5 bases, with 22 bases remaining between them. The CDR3 totals 17 residues. Per the germline V gene, CDR1 is LNHNV and CDR2 is YYDKDF (reference sequence). The CDR3 coding sequence is TGTGCCACCAGCGACCCCTGGGGGGGGCGACAAGACAATGAGCAGTTCTTC. Its protein product is CATSDPWGGRQDNEQFF.

The sample holds a few counts of this clonotype. This chain links TRBV12-3 or TRBV12-4 with TRBJ2-2; 7 nucleotides align to TRBD2. The CDR3 runs 16 residues. V lost 8 bases, J lost 7 bases, and 16 bases stayed unmatched. The CDR3, as DNA: TGTGCCAGCGGGGGGAGGGGAAGGGCGAGGATCGGGGAGCTGTTTTTT. Amino acids: CASGGRGRARIGELFF.

This clonotype was detected only once. V is TRBV5-1 and J is TRBJ2-2; D remains unclear. Germline loops: CDR1 SGHRS, CDR2 YFSETQ. Trimming took off 3 bases at V and 6 bases at J, with 9 bases between the two ends. This CDR3 contains 13 residues. CDR3 bases: TGCGCCAGCAGCTCCCGGCTAGCCGGGGAGCTGTTTTTT. It yields the protein CASSSRLAGELFF.

The J gene is TRBJ2-2, the V gene TRBV24-1; D assignment may be TRBD1 or TRBD2 (6 bases each). The V gene's germline CDR1 is KGHDR and CDR2 SFDVKD. This CDR3 contains 19 residues. V was cut by 5 bases and J by 6 bases, with 27 bases left in between. CDR3 sequence reads: CATSGPIFPQGPGAGELFF. The CDR3 DNA reads TGTGCCACCAGTGGCCCTATCTTCCCCCAGGGGCCGGGGGCCGGGGAGCTGTTTTTT.

This clonotype was seen only once. This chain joins TRBV11-1 and TRBJ1-4; no definite D call. The CDR3 totals 16 residues. Germline CDR1 is SGHAT and CDR2 is FQDESV (reference sequence). V lost 2 bases, J lost 0 bases, and 10 bases lay in between. CDR3 loop: CASSLSKGPTNEKLFF. CDR3 DNA sequence: TGTGCCAGCAGCTTATCTAAGGGCCCAACTAATGAAAAACTGTTTTTT. The full variable domain, in which reference TRBV11-1 and TRBJ1-4 provide the parts outside the CDR3, is EAEVAQSPRYKITEKSQAVAFWCDPISGHATLYWYRQILGQGPELLVQFQDESVVDDSQLPKDRFSAERLKGVDSTLKIQPAELGDSAMYLCASSLSKGPTNEKLFFGSGTQLSVL.

J is TRBJ2-3 and V is TRBV4-1; D is perhaps TRBD1 (5 bases). Trimming left V 3 bases short and J 5 bases short, with 12 bases between. The CDR3 extends over 14 amino acids. Germline values: CDR1 MGHRA, CDR2 YSYEKL. The CDR3 DNA sequence: TGCGCCAGCAGCCATTTCAGGGTGGTAGATACGCAGTATTTT. Translated, it gives CASSHFRVVDTQYF.

The chain recombines TRBV27 with TRBJ2-1, with D possibly TRBD2 on 5 matching bases. The germline V and J ends were trimmed by 7 bases and 7 bases, with 14 bases remaining between them. Per germline, CDR1 MNHEY and CDR2 SMNVEV (reference sequence). The CDR3 spans 13 residues. The CDR3 DNA sequence: TGTGCCAGCAAGGGTCGAGGGTGGAATGAGCAGTTCTTC. Its protein is CASKGRGWNEQFF.

This chain uses TRBV6-5 with TRBJ2-7; TRBD2 is a possible D gene (7 bases). CDR3 length: 18 residues. Deletions cut 2 bases from V and 3 bases from J, with 23 bases between. Germline CDR1 reads MNHEY; CDR2 reads SVGAGI. The DNA for the CDR3 is TGTGCCAGCAGTTACCCCCGGGGGGCAGGGGAAAACCTCTACGAGCAGTACTTC. Translating it yields CASSYPRGAGENLYEQYF.

This clonotype was seen only a few times. The chain links TRBV27 to TRBJ1-5; 8 nucleotides agree with TRBD1. V dropped 8 bases and J dropped 1; count of bases not matched to a gene: 7. Per the germline V gene, CDR1 is MNHEY and CDR2 is SMNVEV (reference sequence). CDR3 length equals 15 residues. The CDR3 DNA reads TGTGCCAGCCGGCAGGGGGCGAAGAGCAATCAGCCCCAGCATTTT. This gives the protein CASRQGAKSNQPQHF.

A few counts support this clonotype. The chain has TRBV5-1 and TRBJ1-2, with a tentative D call TRBD1 (5 bases). The germline gives CDR1 SGHRS, CDR2 YFSETQ. The CDR3 length is 14 residues. The V end lost 1 base, the J end lost 2 bases, and 9 bases lay between the germline ends. The CDR3 sequence is CASSLHGDNYGYTF. The CDR3 bases are TGCGCCAGCAGCTTGCACGGGGACAACTATGGCTACACCTTC.